This TCR beta chain was found in a study of cytomegalovirus exposure and HLA in healthy donors (dated by TCRdb to the late 2010s). Turning to the overall study: An earlier analysis of roughly 630 of the donors reported about 290 Gb of sequence data and 100 million to 130 million unique TCR beta sequences from 150 million to 200 million T cells. HLA typing included class I and class II loci at four-digit resolution. The number of typed donors differed by locus: about 620-640 for A, B, C, DRB1 and DQB1; 522 for DQA1; about 600 for DPA1; and 400 to 480 for DPB1. The later analysis used no new phenotypic data to find candidate immune exposures, relying instead on TCR beta sequences and their occurrence across donors. A later genetic analysis took genome-wide SNP genotypes for about three fifths of the 666 donors and used that subset as a discovery cohort. Using immunosequencing, the study profiled T cell repertoires from fewer than 700 subjects and related those repertoires to cytomegalovirus serostatus. The study combined high-throughput TCR immunosequencing, statistical association of individual TCRs with disease status, and machine learning to predict cytomegalovirus infection status. On average, roughly 250,000 unique TCR beta nucleotide sequences were sequenced per donor among 398 genotyped donors of the cohort, with roughly 18% of those sequences being non-productive. Alongside the repertoire data, information on donor age, sex, ethnicity and CMV serostatus was compiled. An earlier analysis of about 600 of the donors used high-throughput TCR beta sequencing to judge whether each TCR beta V gene segment behaved as functional or pseudogenic. Because of strong linkage in the cohort, roughly five DR-DQ haplotypes were treated as single units for association and clustering. The study aimed to test whether signatures of past pathogen exposure could be identified by cataloging public T cell receptors. The genetic ancestry cluster associated with self-reported Caucasian donors included 80% to 90% of the 398 genotyped donors. Every repertoire in the discovery cohort had been generated on one and the same sequencing platform. An early release covering roughly 600 HLA-typed donors comprised 300 to 350 gigabases of sequencing data and approximately 85 million unique TCR sequences. A separate validation cohort of 90 to 150 different subjects was used in addition to the roughly 670-subject first cohort. To study patterns of TCR occurrence, a later analysis re-analyzed previously published TCR beta repertoires from hundreds of donors and added high-resolution HLA genotyping. What the research found in general, with its limitations: Most CMV-associated TCR beta chains appeared to be HLA-restricted in a later analysis, and the HLA associations seemed to be driven largely by CMV exposure. When HLA alleles, especially DR and DQ, strongly co-occurred, TCR associations were difficult to assign to individual alleles. Correlated functional status among segregating V segments might be attributable to linkage disequilibrium, but an unknown experimental factor could not be ruled out. A later analysis associated 15,000 or so TCR beta sequences with specific HLA alleles at a false discovery rate of 0.05. The sequencing pipeline was judged likely to have produced a cluster of highly shared sequence variants as a technical artifact. In a later genetic analysis, fewer N-insertions in productive TCRs were reported among donors in an Asian-associated ancestry cluster than the 666-donor mean. A total of 164 TCR beta chains were listed by the study as associated with cytomegalovirus. Some IMGT-functional V segments, including TRBV6-2 and TRBV6-3, could not be told apart with the 87-base-pair reads, so those segments were excluded. A further reported finding was that TCR beta sequences accurately predicted the HLA-A and HLA-B alleles for most subjects in the first cohort. Most TCR sequences were seen in very few donors, while some public TCRs were found in many individuals. Several of the top co-occurrence clusters appeared to be linked to parvovirus B19, influenza, CMV and Epstein-Barr virus, according to a later analysis. An earlier analysis of around 540 of the donors showed that most TCR beta V segments appeared in productive rearrangements either about 87% or about 30% of the time, which broadly matched IMGT annotations. The authors suggested that the approach could potentially be extended to other disease states and immunological phenotypes. In a later analysis, HLA-associated TCR beta chains showed more clonal expansion and lower generation probabilities than non-associated chains that were equally common. Because counts were too low, more than 15 rarely observed V segments, including chromosome 9 orphons, were left out of the earlier analysis of some 600 of the donors. A later genetic analysis associated a missense DCLRE1C variant with V-gene and J-gene trimming of TCR beta chains, and an independent cohort replicated the association. In both the original and validation cohorts, the classifier was reported to diagnose cytomegalovirus status with high specificity and sensitivity. A later analysis found that TCR association rates varied across HLA loci, with DRB1 alleles showing the most associated TCRs and HLA-C alleles the fewest. Only TCR beta chains were sequenced in this cohort, and the absence of alpha or paired-chain data limited detectable features. Because some donors lacked HLA typing at each locus, the association tests relied only on the typed subset. CMV serostatus was the only immune exposure information available for the cohort. Presence/absence analyses assumed roughly uniform sequencing depth across donors, an assumption that may not hold. In vitro tests confirmed that a few of the cytomegalovirus-associated TCR beta chains recognize cytomegalovirus antigens.

In total, around 600 healthy bone marrow donors made up the cohort. All cohort members were sampled while nominally healthy, although unrecorded immune exposures were likely present. The donor was CMV seropositive and belonged to the group of over 250 seropositive cohort members. A peripheral blood sample was collected from each donor, and TCR beta sequencing was performed on peripheral blood mononuclear cells. Genomic DNA extraction from the blood cell samples was performed with the Qiagen DNeasy Blood Extraction Kit. The library was built by means of the immunoSEQ multiplex PCR assay. For the multiplex PCR, a mixture combining 60 forward primers for TCR Vbeta segments and 13 reverse primers for TCR Jbeta segments was used. A multiplex PCR assay on genomic DNA amplified the CDR3 region of rearranged TCR beta genes. On the Illumina HiSeq System, the amplified TCR beta libraries were sequenced as 87-base-pair reads. On the study's bioinformatics: A later analysis tallied 70 million to 100 million unique TCR beta chains across the 640 or so repertoires, and some 12 million of those chains were shared by two or more donors. Raw reads were error-corrected and collapsed into unique sequences with a nearest-neighbor algorithm that merged closely related sequences to remove PCR and sequencing errors. To assign V, D and J gene segments, CDR3 sequences were aligned to IMGT reference sequences. Each retained sequence needed at least a six-nucleotide match to both a V gene segment and a J gene segment. Rearrangements were called productive when the CDR3 lacked stop codons and stayed in frame with V and J; all others were non-productive. CDR3 was defined according to IMGT convention as the region running from the second conserved V-encoded cysteine to the conserved J-encoded phenylalanine. The earlier analysis of about 610 of the donors excluded any sequence lacking an unambiguous match to a single V gene segment. An earlier analysis of under 750 of the donors called V segments functional above 56.7% productive rearrangements and segregating when the between-donor standard deviation exceeded 5%. A statistical classification framework was developed to diagnose cytomegalovirus status using the catalog of TCR beta chain sequences. A later analysis assigned V and J genes by comparing TCR nucleotide sequences with IMGT/GENE-DB human TR gene sequences. In a later analysis, CDR3 sequences and most-parsimonious VDJ recombination scenarios were assigned using the TCRdist pipeline. In a later analysis, each TCR beta chain was defined by its CDR3 amino acid sequence together with its V-gene family, and reads without a unique V-gene family were excluded. A later analysis removed several hundred highly shared, low-generation-probability nucleotide sequences to deal with suspected cross-contamination and a sequencing artifact. In a later analysis, a clonal expansion index for each public chain was calculated from normalized within-repertoire ranks of inferred template counts. In a later analysis, generation probabilities were computed using a VDJ recombination model fitted to out-of-frame rearrangements, and the results were checked against IGoR. In a later analysis, hypergeometric tests were used to score TCR-TCR, TCR-HLA and TCR-CMV co-occurrence, with a repertoire-size bias correction applied to TCR pairs. A later analysis estimated false discovery rates by permuting HLA or CMV assignments 20 times. In a later analysis, co-occurring TCRs were grouped using DBSCAN, and TCRdist sequence similarity was added for clustering within HLA-allele-positive subsets. Repertoires with fewer than 30,000 or more than 120,000 public chains, plus five repertoires with anomalous nucleotide sharing, were excluded from co-occurrence clustering. What TCRdb holds here is the immuneACCESS table cut down to in-frame rearrangements. Part of the clones is not present; checked against another copy, under half of the missing clones reflect an unresolved V gene, and the others are unexplained. The V and J calls and clone size are taken from that table; D and trimming were inferred from the DNA. The sample table records fewer than 200,000 clones; approximately 12% of these occur just once. The top ten hold approximately 8.4% of the sample.

As to this clone: This clone's antigen is unknown. Per-base qualities were not stored, and no clone one base away is much larger.

Spanning cysteine to phenylalanine, the CDR3 consists of 15 amino acids. Kept here is only the CDR3 DNA, which spans 45 bases and is read in frame from base 1. Cut back by 7 bases and 6 bases, the V and J ends lie 18 bases apart. The CDR1 and CDR2 encoded by the germline V gene (reference sequence) are LNHDA and SQIVND. This TCR was sampled from a man aged 50 to 60 in good health and CMV-seropositive. Recombination joined TRBV19 with TRBJ2-2; a weak D assignment points to TRBD2 (6 bases agree). Sequencing was performed on PBMCs. The DNA is TGTGCCAGTACCCCCCGGGCCGGAGGGGCCGGGGAGCTGTTTTTT. Translated, this is CASTPRAGGAGELFF.